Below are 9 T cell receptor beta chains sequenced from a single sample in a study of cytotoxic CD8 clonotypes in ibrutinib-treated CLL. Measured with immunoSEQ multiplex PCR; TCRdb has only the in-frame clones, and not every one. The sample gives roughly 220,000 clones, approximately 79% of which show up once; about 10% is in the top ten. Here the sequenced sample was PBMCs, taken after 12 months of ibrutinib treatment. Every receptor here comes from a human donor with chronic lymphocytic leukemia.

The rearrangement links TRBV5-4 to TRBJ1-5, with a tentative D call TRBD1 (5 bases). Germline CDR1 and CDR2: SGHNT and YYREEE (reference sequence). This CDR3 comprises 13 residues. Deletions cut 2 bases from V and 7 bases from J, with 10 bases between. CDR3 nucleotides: TGTGCCAGCAGCTTAAGTACAGGACAGCCCCAGCATTTT. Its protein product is CASSLSTGQPQHF.

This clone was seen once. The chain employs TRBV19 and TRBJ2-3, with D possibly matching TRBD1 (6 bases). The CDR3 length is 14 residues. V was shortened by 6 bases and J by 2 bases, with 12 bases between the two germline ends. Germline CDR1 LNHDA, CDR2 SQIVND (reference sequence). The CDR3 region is CASSAVGATDTQYF. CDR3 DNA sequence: TGTGCCAGTAGCGCCGTGGGGGCCACAGATACGCAGTATTTT.

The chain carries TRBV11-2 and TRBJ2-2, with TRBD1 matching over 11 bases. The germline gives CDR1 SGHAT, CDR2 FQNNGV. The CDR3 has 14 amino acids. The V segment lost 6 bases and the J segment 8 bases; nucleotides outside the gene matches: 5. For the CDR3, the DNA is TGTGCCAGCAGTCGGACAGGGGGCTGGGGGGAGCTGTTTTTT. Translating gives CASSRTGGWGELFF. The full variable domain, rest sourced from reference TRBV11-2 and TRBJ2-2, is EAGVAQSPRYKIIEKRQSVAFWCNPISGHATLYWYQQILGQGPKLLIQFQNNGVVDDSQLPKDRFSAERLKGVDSTLKIQPAKLEDSAVYLCASSRTGGWGELFFGEGSRLTVL.

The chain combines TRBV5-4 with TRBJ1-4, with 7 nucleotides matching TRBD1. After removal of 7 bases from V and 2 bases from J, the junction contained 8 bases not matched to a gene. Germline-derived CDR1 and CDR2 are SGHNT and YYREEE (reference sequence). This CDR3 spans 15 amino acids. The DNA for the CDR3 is TGTGCCAGCCGGGGTGACAGGGTCACTAATGAAAAACTGTTTTTT. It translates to CASRGDRVTNEKLFF. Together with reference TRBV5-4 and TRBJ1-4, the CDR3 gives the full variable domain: ETGVTQSPTHLIKTRGQQVTLRCSSQSGHNTVSWYQQALGQGPQFIFQYYREEENGRGNFPPRFSGLQFPNYSSELNVNALELDDSALYLCASRGDRVTNEKLFFGSGTQLSVL.

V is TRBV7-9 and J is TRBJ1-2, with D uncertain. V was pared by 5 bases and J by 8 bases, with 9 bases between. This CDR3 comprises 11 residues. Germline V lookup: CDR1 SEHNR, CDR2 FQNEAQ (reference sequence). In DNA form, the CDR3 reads TGTGCCAGCAGCCCCGAGGAAGGCTACACCTTC. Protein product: CASSPEEGYTF.

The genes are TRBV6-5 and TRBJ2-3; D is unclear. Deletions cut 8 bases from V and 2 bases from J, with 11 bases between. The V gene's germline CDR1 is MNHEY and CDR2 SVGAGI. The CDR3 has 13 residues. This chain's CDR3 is CASRYGVTDTQYF. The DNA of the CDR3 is TGTGCCAGCCGCTATGGGGTCACAGATACGCAGTATTTT.

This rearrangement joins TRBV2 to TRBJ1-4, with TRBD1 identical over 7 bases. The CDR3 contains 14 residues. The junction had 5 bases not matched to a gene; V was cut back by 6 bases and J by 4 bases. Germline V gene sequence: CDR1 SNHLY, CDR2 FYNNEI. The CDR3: CASSEGAYNEKLFF. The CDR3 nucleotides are TGTGCCAGCAGCGAGGGGGCCTATAATGAAAAACTGTTTTTT.

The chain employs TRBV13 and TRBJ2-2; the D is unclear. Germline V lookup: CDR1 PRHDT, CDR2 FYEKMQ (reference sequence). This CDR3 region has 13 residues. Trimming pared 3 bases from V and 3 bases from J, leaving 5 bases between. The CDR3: CASSFSYTGELFF. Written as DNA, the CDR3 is TGTGCCAGCAGCTTCAGCTACACCGGGGAGCTGTTTTTT.

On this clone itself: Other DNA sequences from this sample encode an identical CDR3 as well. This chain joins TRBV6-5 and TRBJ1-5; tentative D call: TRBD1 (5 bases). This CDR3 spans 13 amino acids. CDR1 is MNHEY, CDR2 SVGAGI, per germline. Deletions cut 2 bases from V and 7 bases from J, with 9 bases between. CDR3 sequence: CASSYRGGQPQHF. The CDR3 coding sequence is TGTGCCAGCAGTTACCGGGGGGGGCAGCCCCAGCATTTT.